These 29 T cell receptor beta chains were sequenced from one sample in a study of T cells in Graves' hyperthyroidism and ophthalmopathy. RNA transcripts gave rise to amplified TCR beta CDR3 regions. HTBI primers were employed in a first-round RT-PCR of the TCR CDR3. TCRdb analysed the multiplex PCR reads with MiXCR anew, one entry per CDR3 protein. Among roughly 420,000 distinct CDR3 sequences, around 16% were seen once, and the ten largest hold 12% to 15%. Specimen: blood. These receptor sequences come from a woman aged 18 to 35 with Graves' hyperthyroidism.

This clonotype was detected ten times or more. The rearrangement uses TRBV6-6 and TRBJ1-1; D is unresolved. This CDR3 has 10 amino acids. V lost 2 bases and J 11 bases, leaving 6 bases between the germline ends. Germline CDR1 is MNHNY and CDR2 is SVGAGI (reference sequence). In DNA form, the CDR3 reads TGTGCCAGCAGTTACCCTCCTGCTTTCTTT. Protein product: CASSYPPAFF.

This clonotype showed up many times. The CDR3 reads CSASTGNQPQHF. CDR3 nucleotide sequence: TGCAGTGCTAGTACAGGAAATCAGCCCCAGCATTTT. The chain couples TRBV20-1 to TRBJ1-5; a possible D gene is TRBD1 (5 bases). CDR1 and CDR2 (germline): DFQATT, SNEGSKA (reference sequence). The CDR3 runs to 12 residues. Trimming stripped 3 bases from V and 4 bases from J, with 7 bases between.

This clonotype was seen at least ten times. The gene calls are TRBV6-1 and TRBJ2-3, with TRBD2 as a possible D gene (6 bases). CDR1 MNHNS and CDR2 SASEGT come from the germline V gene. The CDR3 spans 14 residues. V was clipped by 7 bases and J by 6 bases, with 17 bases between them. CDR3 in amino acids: CASNEAGRADTQYF. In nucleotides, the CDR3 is TGTGCCAGCAACGAAGCGGGTAGAGCCGATACGCAGTATTTT.

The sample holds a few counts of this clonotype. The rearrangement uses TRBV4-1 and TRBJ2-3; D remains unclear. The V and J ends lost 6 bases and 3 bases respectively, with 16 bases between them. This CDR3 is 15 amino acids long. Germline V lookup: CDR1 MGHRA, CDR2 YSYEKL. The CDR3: CASSFGRYKTDTQYF. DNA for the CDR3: TGCGCCAGCAGTTTTGGACGGTATAAGACAGATACGCAGTATTTT.

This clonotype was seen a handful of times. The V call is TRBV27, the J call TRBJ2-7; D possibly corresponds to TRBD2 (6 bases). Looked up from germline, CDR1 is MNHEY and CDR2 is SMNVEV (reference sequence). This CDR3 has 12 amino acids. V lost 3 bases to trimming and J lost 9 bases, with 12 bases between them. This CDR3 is CASSLEGGAQYF. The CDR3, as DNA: TGTGCCAGCAGTTTGGAAGGCGGGGCGCAGTACTTC.

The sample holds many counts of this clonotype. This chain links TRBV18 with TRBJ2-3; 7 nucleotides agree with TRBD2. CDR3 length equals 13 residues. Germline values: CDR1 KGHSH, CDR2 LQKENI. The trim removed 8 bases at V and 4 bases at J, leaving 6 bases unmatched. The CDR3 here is CASRGSSSDTQYF. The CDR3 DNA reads TGTGCCAGCCGCGGGAGCAGCTCAGATACGCAGTATTTT.

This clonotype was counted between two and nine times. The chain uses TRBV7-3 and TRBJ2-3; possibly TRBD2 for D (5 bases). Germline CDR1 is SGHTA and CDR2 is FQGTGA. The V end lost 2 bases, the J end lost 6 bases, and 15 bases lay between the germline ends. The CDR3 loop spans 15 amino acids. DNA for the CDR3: TGTGCCAGCAGCTTAGAGGGTAACCGTCGTGATACGCAGTATTTT. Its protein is CASSLEGNRRDTQYF.

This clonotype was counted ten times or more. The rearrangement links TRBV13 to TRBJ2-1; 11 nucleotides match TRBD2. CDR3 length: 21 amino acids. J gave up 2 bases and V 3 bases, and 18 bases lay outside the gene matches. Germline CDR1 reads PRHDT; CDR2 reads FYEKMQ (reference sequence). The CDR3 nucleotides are TGTGCCAGCAGCTTGTACCCGCTTCGTAGCGGGAGGGCCCTAACCTACAATGAGCAGTTCTTC. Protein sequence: CASSLYPLRSGRALTYNEQFF.

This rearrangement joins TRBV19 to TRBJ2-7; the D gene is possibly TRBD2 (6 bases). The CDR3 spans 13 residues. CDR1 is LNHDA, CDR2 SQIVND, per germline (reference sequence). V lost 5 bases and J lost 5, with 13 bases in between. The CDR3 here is CASSSTGGDEQYF. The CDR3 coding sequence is TGTGCCAGTAGTTCCACCGGAGGGGACGAGCAGTACTTC.

The CDR3 DNA follows: TGTGCCAGTAGTATAGAGGACATTAAAGGGGGGAATGAGCAGTTCTTC. This translates into CASSIEDIKGGNEQFF. The rearrangement uses TRBV19 and TRBJ2-1; D assignment may be TRBD1 or TRBD2 (6 bases each). The CDR3 consists of 16 residues. CDR1 is LNHDA and CDR2 is SQIVND in the germline V gene (reference sequence). V lost 0 bases to trimming and J lost 7 bases, with 16 bases between them.

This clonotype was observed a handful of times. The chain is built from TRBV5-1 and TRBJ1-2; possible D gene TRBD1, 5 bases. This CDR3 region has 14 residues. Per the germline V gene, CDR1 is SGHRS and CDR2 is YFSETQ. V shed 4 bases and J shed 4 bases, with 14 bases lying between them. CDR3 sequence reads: CASSPPIGGYGYTF. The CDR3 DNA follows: TGCGCCAGCAGCCCCCCAATCGGGGGCTATGGCTACACCTTC.

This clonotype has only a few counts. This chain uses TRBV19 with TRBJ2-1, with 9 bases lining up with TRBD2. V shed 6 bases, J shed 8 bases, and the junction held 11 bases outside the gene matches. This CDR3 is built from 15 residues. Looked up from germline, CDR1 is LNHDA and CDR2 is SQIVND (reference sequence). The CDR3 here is CASSSPSGMIYEQFF. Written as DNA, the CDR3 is TGTGCCAGTAGCTCCCCTAGCGGGATGATCTATGAGCAGTTCTTC.

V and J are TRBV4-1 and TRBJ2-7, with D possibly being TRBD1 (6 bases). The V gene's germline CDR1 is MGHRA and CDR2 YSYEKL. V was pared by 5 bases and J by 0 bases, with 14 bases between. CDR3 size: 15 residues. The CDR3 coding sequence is TGCGCCAGCAGCACCCGGGACATAGGCTCCTACGAGCAGTACTTC. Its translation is CASSTRDIGSYEQYF.

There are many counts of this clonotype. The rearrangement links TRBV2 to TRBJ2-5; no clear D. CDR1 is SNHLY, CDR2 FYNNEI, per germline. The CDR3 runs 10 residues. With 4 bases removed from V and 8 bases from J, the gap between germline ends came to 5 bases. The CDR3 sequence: CASSGATQYF. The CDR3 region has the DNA TGTGCCAGCAGTGGGGCAACCCAGTACTTC.

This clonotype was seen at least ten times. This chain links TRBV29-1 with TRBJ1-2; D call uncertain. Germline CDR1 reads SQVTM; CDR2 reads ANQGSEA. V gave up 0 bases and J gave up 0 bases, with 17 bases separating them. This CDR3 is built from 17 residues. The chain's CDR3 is CSVEDEQENPTNYGYTF. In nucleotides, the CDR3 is TGCAGCGTTGAAGATGAACAAGAAAATCCGACTAACTATGGCTACACCTTC.

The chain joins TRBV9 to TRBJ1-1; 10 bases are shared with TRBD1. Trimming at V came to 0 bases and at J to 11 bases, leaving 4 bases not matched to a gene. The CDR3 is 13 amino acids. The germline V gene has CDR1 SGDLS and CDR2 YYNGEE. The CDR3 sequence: CASSVDGTGVAFF. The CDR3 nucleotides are TGTGCCAGCAGCGTAGATGGGACAGGGGTTGCTTTCTTT.

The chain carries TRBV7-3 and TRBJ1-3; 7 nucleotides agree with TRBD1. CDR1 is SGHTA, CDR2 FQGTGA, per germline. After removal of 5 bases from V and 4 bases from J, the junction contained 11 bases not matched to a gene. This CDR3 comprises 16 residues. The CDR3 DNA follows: TGTGCCAGCAGCCTCACATCAGGGGGGGGCGGAAACACCATATATTTT. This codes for CASSLTSGGGGNTIYF.

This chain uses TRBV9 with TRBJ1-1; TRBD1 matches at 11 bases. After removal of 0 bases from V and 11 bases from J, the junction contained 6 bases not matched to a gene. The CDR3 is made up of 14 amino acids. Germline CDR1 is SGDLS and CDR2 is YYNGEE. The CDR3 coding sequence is TGTGCCAGCAGCGTAGGGGGACAGGGGGGGGGGGCTTTCTTT. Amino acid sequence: CASSVGGQGGGAFF.

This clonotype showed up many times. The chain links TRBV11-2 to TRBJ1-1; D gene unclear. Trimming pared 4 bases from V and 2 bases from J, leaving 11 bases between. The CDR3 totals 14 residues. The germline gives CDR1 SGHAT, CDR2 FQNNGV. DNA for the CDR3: TGTGCCAGCAGCTCCCCAGCACGAAACACTGAAGCTTTCTTT. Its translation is CASSSPARNTEAFF.

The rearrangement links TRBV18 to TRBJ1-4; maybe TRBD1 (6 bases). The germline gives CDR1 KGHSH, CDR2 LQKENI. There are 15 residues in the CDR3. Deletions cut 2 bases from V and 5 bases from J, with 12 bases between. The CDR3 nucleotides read TGTGCCAGCTCACCAGGGACACACAACAATGAAAAACTGTTTTTT. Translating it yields CASSPGTHNNEKLFF.

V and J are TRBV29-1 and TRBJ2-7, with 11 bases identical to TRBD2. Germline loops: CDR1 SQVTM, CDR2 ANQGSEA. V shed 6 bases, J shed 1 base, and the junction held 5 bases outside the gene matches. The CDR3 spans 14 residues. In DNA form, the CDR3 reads TGCAGCGTGGGACTAGCGGAGTTATCCTACGAGCAGTACTTC. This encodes CSVGLAELSYEQYF.

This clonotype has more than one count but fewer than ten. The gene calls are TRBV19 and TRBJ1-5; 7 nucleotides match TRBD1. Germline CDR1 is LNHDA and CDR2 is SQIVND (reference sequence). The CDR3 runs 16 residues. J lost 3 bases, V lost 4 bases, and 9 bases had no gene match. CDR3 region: CASSRLQGTYNQPQHF. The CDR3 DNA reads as TGTGCCAGTAGTAGATTACAGGGGACATACAATCAGCCCCAGCATTTT.

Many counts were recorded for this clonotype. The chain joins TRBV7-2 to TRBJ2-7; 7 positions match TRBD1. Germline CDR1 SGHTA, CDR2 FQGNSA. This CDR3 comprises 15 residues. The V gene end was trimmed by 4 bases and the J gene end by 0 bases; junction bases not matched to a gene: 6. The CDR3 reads CASSSPGQASYEQYF. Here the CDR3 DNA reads TGTGCCAGCAGCTCCCCAGGACAGGCCTCCTACGAGCAGTACTTC.

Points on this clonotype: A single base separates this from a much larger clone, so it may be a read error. The DNA of the CDR3 is TGTGCCAGCTCATCAACCGGATACTACGAGCAGTACTTC. It is translated as CASSSTGYYEQYF. The chain joins TRBV18 to TRBJ2-7; D gene uncertain. Germline V gene sequence: CDR1 KGHSH, CDR2 LQKENI. The CDR3 extends over 13 amino acids. V lost 5 bases, J lost 3 bases, and 11 bases lay in between.

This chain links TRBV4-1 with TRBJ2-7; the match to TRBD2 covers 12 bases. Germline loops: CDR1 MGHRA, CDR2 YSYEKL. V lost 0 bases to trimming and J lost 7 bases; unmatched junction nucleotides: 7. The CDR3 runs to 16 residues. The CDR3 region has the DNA TGCGCCAGCAGCCAAGATGTTCCCGGACTAGCGGGGGAGCAGTACTTC. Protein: CASSQDVPGLAGEQYF.

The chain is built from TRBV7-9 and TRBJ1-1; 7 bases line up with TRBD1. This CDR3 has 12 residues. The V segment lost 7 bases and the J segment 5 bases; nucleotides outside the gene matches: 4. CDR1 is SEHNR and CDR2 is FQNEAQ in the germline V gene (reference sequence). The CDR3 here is CASIQGGTEAFF. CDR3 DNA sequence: TGTGCCAGCATCCAGGGGGGAACTGAAGCTTTCTTT.

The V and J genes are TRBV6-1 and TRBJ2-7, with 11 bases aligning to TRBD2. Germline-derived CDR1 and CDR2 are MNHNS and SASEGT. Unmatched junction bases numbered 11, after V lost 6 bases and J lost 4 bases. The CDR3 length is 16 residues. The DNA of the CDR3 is TGTGCCAGCAGCCCCCAAGGACTAGCGGGTGGATACGAGCAGTACTTC. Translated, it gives CASSPQGLAGGYEQYF.

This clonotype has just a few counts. The CDR3 DNA sequence: TGCAGTGCTAGGCGGCTAGCGGGTGCTCCGAACACCGGGGAGCTGTTTTTT. This codes for CSARRLAGAPNTGELFF. The rearrangement uses TRBV20-1 and TRBJ2-2; 8 nucleotides agree with TRBD2. The J segment lost 0 bases and the V segment lost 3 bases, leaving 9 bases of the junction unmatched. Per germline, CDR1 DFQATT and CDR2 SNEGSKA (reference sequence). CDR3 length: 17 amino acids.

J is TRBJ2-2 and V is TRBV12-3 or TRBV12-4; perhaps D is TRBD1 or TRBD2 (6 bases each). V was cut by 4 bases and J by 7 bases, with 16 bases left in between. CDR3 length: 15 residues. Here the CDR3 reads CASSSNGGLDGELFF. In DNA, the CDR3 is TGTGCCAGCAGTTCAAACGGGGGCCTAGACGGGGAGCTGTTTTTT.